Following are 31 T cell receptor beta chains from one sample sequenced in a study of T cell responses to AZD1222 COVID-19 vaccine (dated by TCRdb to the early 2020s). This sample's time point label indicates: baseline before first vaccination. The receptor library was made with the immunoSEQ multiplex PCR assay. Not all clones reach the TCRdb copy of this immuneACCESS table, which keeps in-frame sequences only. Checked studies attribute under half of the gap to unresolved V genes and leave the rest unexplained. The sample table holds approximately 150,000 clones, of which approximately 91% were seen once. Together, the top ten hold under 2% of the sample. The starting material was peripheral blood, obtained on day 0 of AZD1222 vaccination. These receptors all come from an adult in good health.

The table lists this clone with a count of one. The V gene is TRBV2, the J gene TRBJ1-1, with D unresolved. Trimming took off 0 bases at V and 1 base at J, with 12 bases between the two ends. This CDR3 is 16 amino acids long. CDR1 SNHLY and CDR2 FYNNEI come from the germline V gene. CDR3 in amino acids: CASSEANPRGNTEAFF. CDR3 nucleotide sequence: TGTGCCAGCAGTGAAGCTAACCCTCGCGGGAACACTGAAGCTTTCTTT.

This clone was observed a few times. The chain uses TRBV12-3 or TRBV12-4 and TRBJ2-1; D remains ambiguous. Trimming shortened V by 5 bases and J by 10 bases, and 12 bases separated the two germline ends. This CDR3 comprises 12 residues. DNA for the CDR3: TGTGCCAGCAGTGGCTGGCTGGGGGAGCAGTTCTTC. The encoded protein is CASSGWLGEQFF.

This rearrangement joins TRBV5-1 to TRBJ1-4; the match to TRBD1 covers 7 bases. Per the germline V gene, CDR1 is SGHRS and CDR2 is YFSETQ. This CDR3 contains 15 residues. J lost 0 bases, V lost 5 bases, and 4 bases had no gene match. Here the CDR3 DNA reads TGCGCCAGCAGATACGGGACAGCAACTAATGAAAAACTGTTTTTT. This sequence encodes CASRYGTATNEKLFF.

This clone was observed a handful of times. The CDR3 here is CSASPVPIRDSGNTIYF. The CDR3 DNA sequence: TGCAGTGCTAGTCCCGTGCCCATTCGGGACTCTGGAAACACCATATATTTT. The V gene is TRBV20-1, the J gene TRBJ1-3; D gene ambiguous. From germline, CDR1 is DFQATT and CDR2 SNEGSKA (reference sequence). The length of the CDR3 is 17 residues. V lost 3 bases and J lost 0, with 18 bases in between.

This chain links TRBV3-1 (or the pseudogene TRBV3-2) with TRBJ1-2; D unclear. The CDR3 sequence is 15 residues long. Germline V lookup: CDR1 LGHDT, CDR2 YNNKEL (reference sequence). Trimming removed 5 bases from V and 0 bases from J, with 13 bases in between. The CDR3 DNA follows: TGTGCCAGCAGCAGCTACCGGAATTCTAACTATGGCTACACCTTC. Translated, it gives CASSSYRNSNYGYTF.

This chain joins TRBV5-1 and TRBJ2-7, with 15 bases identical to TRBD2. V lost 4 bases to trimming and J lost 6 bases; unmatched junction nucleotides: 8. The germline CDR1 and CDR2 sequences are SGHRS and YFSETQ. The length of the CDR3 is 16 residues. The CDR3 sequence: CASSHGTSGRFGEQYF. The CDR3 DNA reads TGCGCCAGCAGCCACGGGACTAGCGGGAGGTTCGGCGAGCAGTACTTC.

The J gene is TRBJ1-1, the V gene TRBV9, with D unresolved. The CDR3 extends over 14 amino acids. V lost 0 bases, J lost 4 bases, and 10 bases lay in between. Germline V gene lookup returns CDR1 SGDLS and CDR2 YYNGEE. The CDR3 DNA reads as TGTGCCAGCAGCGTAGGTCCCCTGCCCACTGAAGCTTTCTTT. It yields the protein CASSVGPLPTEAFF.

The chain uses TRBV7-8 and TRBJ2-1; no definite D call. Looked up from germline, CDR1 is SGHVS and CDR2 is FQNEAQ. The CDR3 runs 16 residues. Trimming took off 2 bases at V and 4 bases at J, with 15 bases between the two ends. In nucleotides, the CDR3 is TGTGCCAGCAGCTTAAGTAGGACCCGGATTTACAATGAGCAGTTCTTC. It translates to CASSLSRTRIYNEQFF.

This clone is a singleton in its sample. This chain uses TRBV5-1 with TRBJ1-1; D gene uncertain. CDR3 length equals 14 residues. V lost 0 bases, J lost 0 bases, and 6 bases lay in between. The germline CDR1 and CDR2 sequences are SGHRS and YFSETQ. CDR3 sequence: CASSLAVMNTEAFF. The DNA for the CDR3 is TGCGCCAGCAGCTTGGCGGTCATGAACACTGAAGCTTTCTTT. The full variable domain, with the rest looked up from reference TRBV5-1 and TRBJ1-1, is KAGVTQTPRYLIKTRGQQVTLSCSPISGHRSVSWYQQTPGQGLQFLFEYFSETQRNKGNFPGRFSGRQFSNSRSEMNVSTLELGDSALYLCASSLAVMNTEAFFGQGTRLTVV.

This clone is a singleton in its sample. This chain links TRBV2 with TRBJ1-4, with unresolved D. In germline, CDR1 is SNHLY, CDR2 FYNNEI. This CDR3 contains 16 residues. Trimming left V 5 bases short and J 5 bases short, with 18 bases between. The CDR3 DNA reads TGTGCCAGCAGTTTGGAACAGACTGTATTCAATGAAAAACTGTTTTTT. Its protein product is CASSLEQTVFNEKLFF.

The chain recombines TRBV9 with TRBJ2-1; 12 nucleotides match TRBD2. Trimming at V came to 4 bases and at J to 7 bases, leaving 6 bases not matched to a gene. CDR1 is SGDLS and CDR2 is YYNGEE in the germline V gene. CDR3 size: 15 residues. The CDR3 sequence is CASSTTSGSGNEQFF. CDR3 in DNA: TGTGCCAGCAGCACGACTAGCGGGAGTGGGAATGAGCAGTTCTTC.

J is TRBJ2-7 and V is TRBV19; TRBD1 might be the D (6 bases). The V end was cut by 8 bases, the J end by 5 bases, with 16 bases between. Germline assignment: CDR1 LNHDA and CDR2 SQIVND (reference sequence). The CDR3 consists of 13 residues. CDR3: CASGRDNRDEQYF. The CDR3 region has the DNA TGTGCCAGTGGCCGGGACAACAGGGACGAGCAGTACTTC.

This sequence joins TRBV29-1 and TRBJ2-2; D could derive from TRBD1 or TRBD2 (6 bases each). With 7 bases removed from V and 4 bases from J, the gap between germline ends came to 13 bases. The CDR3 is 13 amino acids. CDR1 and CDR2 (germline): SQVTM, ANQGSEA. CDR3 DNA: TGCAGCGCCCGAGAGGGGGGCACCGGGGAGCTGTTTTTT. This translates into CSAREGGTGELFF.

The chain carries TRBV5-5 and TRBJ2-1; 10 nucleotides match TRBD1. V shed 3 bases and J 0 bases; nucleotides not matched to a gene: 6. The CDR3 contains 17 residues. Germline V lookup: CDR1 SGHKS, CDR2 YYEKEE (reference sequence). The CDR3 region has the DNA TGTGCCAGCAGCTCCGTCCGGACAGGGGGCTCCTACAATGAGCAGTTCTTC. Its protein product is CASSSVRTGGSYNEQFF.

The genes are TRBV27 and TRBJ2-3; the match to TRBD2 covers 8 bases. The CDR3 covers 14 residues. Trimming cost V 6 bases and J 6 bases; bases outside gene matches: 8. Germline V gene sequence: CDR1 MNHEY, CDR2 SMNVEV (reference sequence). The CDR3 is CASRGLGVSDTQYF. The CDR3 DNA sequence: TGTGCCAGCAGGGGACTAGGGGTATCGGATACGCAGTATTTT.

V is TRBV18 and J is TRBJ1-1; a weak D match, TRBD1 (5 bases). The CDR3 length is 14 residues. The V gene lost 3 bases and the J gene lost 5 bases, with 13 bases spanning the gap. Germline values: CDR1 KGHSH, CDR2 LQKENI. CDR3 in amino acids: CASSPGLQGTEAFF. CDR3 in DNA: TGTGCCAGCTCACCGGGGCTACAAGGGACTGAAGCTTTCTTT.

J is TRBJ1-1 and V is TRBV24-1; D is ambiguous. V lost 8 bases and J 4 bases, leaving 10 bases between the germline ends. CDR1 is KGHDR, CDR2 SFDVKD, per germline. CDR3 length: 12 amino acids. CDR3 bases: TGTGCCACCACCCAACACATCACTGAAGCTTTCTTT. Residues: CATTQHITEAFF.

The rearrangement joins TRBV2 to TRBJ1-2; D remains ambiguous. CDR3 length: 12 residues. The V gene lost 2 bases and the J gene lost 8 bases, with 9 bases spanning the gap. Germline V gene data show CDR1 as SNHLY and CDR2 as FYNNEI. The CDR3 bases are TGTGCCAGCAGTGAACGGGTGGGGGGCTACACCTTC. Translating it yields CASSERVGGYTF.

This chain connects TRBV11-2 to TRBJ2-7, with TRBD2 identical over 12 bases. The trim removed 6 bases at V and 3 bases at J, leaving 6 bases unmatched. This CDR3 spans 15 amino acids. The germline V gene encodes CDR1 SGHAT and CDR2 FQNNGV. CDR3 nucleotides: TGTGCCAGCAGATCCGGACTAGCGGGGAGCTACGAGCAGTACGTC. This gives the protein CASRSGLAGSYEQYV.

The chain employs TRBV28 and TRBJ2-2, with D possibly matching TRBD2 (5 bases). V gave up 5 bases and J gave up 1 base, with 11 bases separating them. The CDR3 is 15 residues long. Germline V gives CDR1 MDHEN, CDR2 SYDVKM. CDR3 bases: TGTGCCAGCAGTCCAGGAGGAGGGAACACCGGGGAGCTGTTTTTT. Its protein product is CASSPGGGNTGELFF.

This chain links TRBV11-1 with TRBJ2-2, with TRBD1 identical over 7 bases. Germline values: CDR1 SGHAT, CDR2 FQDESV (reference sequence). The V gene end was trimmed by 4 bases and the J gene end by 2 bases; junction bases not matched to a gene: 7. This CDR3 region has 16 residues. DNA for the CDR3: TGTGCCAGCAGCTCGCGACAGGGCGCAAACACCGGGGAGCTGTTTTTT. Translated, it gives CASSSRQGANTGELFF. Filled out from reference TRBV11-1 and TRBJ2-2, the complete variable domain reads EAEVAQSPRYKITEKSQAVAFWCDPISGHATLYWYRQILGQGPELLVQFQDESVVDDSQLPKDRFSAERLKGVDSTLKIQPAELGDSAMYLCASSSRQGANTGELFFGEGSRLTVL.

This chain links TRBV24-1 with TRBJ1-1; possible D gene TRBD1, 6 bases. CDR1 and CDR2 (germline): KGHDR, SFDVKD. V was cut by 2 bases and J by 8 bases, with 14 bases left in between. CDR3 length: 14 residues. CDR3 in amino acids: CATSDSRGTTEAFF. The CDR3 nucleotides are TGTGCCACCAGTGATTCTAGGGGGACCACGGAAGCTTTCTTT.

The V call is TRBV20-1, the J call TRBJ1-2, with no clear D. Germline V lookup: CDR1 DFQATT, CDR2 SNEGSKA (reference sequence). There are 10 residues in the CDR3. Trimming pared 5 bases from V and 8 bases from J, leaving 9 bases between. The CDR3 loop reads CSAGVKGYTF. The CDR3 region has the DNA TGCAGTGCTGGGGTGAAAGGCTACACCTTC.

The chain combines TRBV25-1 with TRBJ1-2; D is unclear. Between the trimmed V and J ends, which lost 4 bases and 0 bases, there was a span of 15 bases. The CDR3 sequence is 16 residues long. The V gene's germline CDR1 is MGHDK and CDR2 SYGVNS. The CDR3 DNA follows: TGTGCCAGCAGTGCCTCGGACCGACGGGCTAACTATGGCTACACCTTC. Its translation: CASSASDRRANYGYTF.

This chain links TRBV11-2 with TRBJ2-5; D may be TRBD2 (6 bases). Deletions cut 3 bases from V and 2 bases from J, with 19 bases between. The CDR3 extends over 17 amino acids. Per germline, CDR1 SGHAT and CDR2 FQNNGV. In DNA, the CDR3 is TGTGCCAGCAGCTTCCGCGTACTAGCTAACCTACAAGAGACCCAGTACTTC. Its protein product is CASSFRVLANLQETQYF. The full variable domain, with the rest looked up from reference TRBV11-2 and TRBJ2-5, is EAGVAQSPRYKIIEKRQSVAFWCNPISGHATLYWYQQILGQGPKLLIQFQNNGVVDDSQLPKDRFSAERLKGVDSTLKIQPAKLEDSAVYLCASSFRVLANLQETQYFGPGTRLLVL.

This CDR3 reads CASSANRGLSYEQYF. The CDR3 region has the DNA TGTGCCAGCAGCGCGAACAGGGGCCTCTCCTACGAGCAGTACTTC. The chain joins TRBV2 to TRBJ2-7; 7 bases fit TRBD1. This CDR3 has 15 residues. V lost 6 bases to trimming and J lost 0 bases; unmatched junction nucleotides: 8. Germline CDR1 is SNHLY and CDR2 is FYNNEI.

The V gene is TRBV28, the J gene TRBJ2-7; possibly TRBD1 or TRBD2 for D (5 bases each). CDR1 and CDR2 (germline): MDHEN, SYDVKM. This CDR3 contains 14 residues. V was cut by 6 bases and J by 2 bases, with 14 bases left in between. The CDR3 DNA follows: TGTGCCAGCAGGATCCGGGACGGAACCTACGAGCAGTACTTC. Translation: CASRIRDGTYEQYF.

The V call is TRBV10-1, the J call TRBJ1-3; D not certain. The CDR3 contains 13 residues. V was shortened by 3 bases and J by 4 bases, with 7 bases between the two germline ends. Germline values: CDR1 WNHNN, CDR2 SYGVQD (reference sequence). CDR3 nucleotides: TGCGCCAGCAGTGAAGGAATCGGAAACACCATATATTTT. Translating gives CASSEGIGNTIYF.

The genes are TRBV6-6 and TRBJ1-1; D remains ambiguous. The CDR3 length is 13 residues. CDR1 is MNHNY, CDR2 SVGAGI, per germline (reference sequence). The V end lost 6 bases, the J end lost 1 base, and 9 bases lay between the germline ends. Written as DNA, the CDR3 is TGTGCCAGCAGCTTGGACGGGAACACTGAAGCTTTCTTT. This encodes CASSLDGNTEAFF.

This clone has only one observation. One junction end does not reproduce the germline sequence, and a read error may be involved. The chain recombines TRBV7-7 with TRBJ2-5; no clear D. The CDR3 runs to 12 residues. Germline-derived CDR1 and CDR2 are SSHAT and FNYEAQ (reference sequence). In DNA, the CDR3 is TGTGCTAGCAGCTTCGAAGGAGAGACCCAGTACTTC. Protein sequence: CASSFEGETQYF.

The J gene is TRBJ1-2, the V gene TRBV24-1; 11 bases agree with TRBD1. Looked up from germline, CDR1 is KGHDR and CDR2 is SFDVKD. The J segment lost 8 bases and the V segment lost 3 bases, leaving 7 bases of the junction unmatched. This CDR3 is 15 amino acids long. CDR3 sequence: CATSDPGQGADGYTF. Here the CDR3 DNA reads TGTGCCACCAGTGATCCTGGACAGGGGGCCGACGGCTACACCTTC.